The rows below give T cell receptor beta chains drawn from one sample of a study of blood T cell repertoires in COVID-19. Produced via immunoSEQ multiplex PCR; TCRdb's table is partial and in-frame only. The sample shows 75,000 to 100,000 clones, 81% of them seen only once. The sample consisted of peripheral blood. The receptors here all came from an elderly woman with acute or convalescent COVID-19. Both conserved end residues are part of each CDR3. D genes are given only for firm matches. Clone size appears in some rows only: once, few, many, or a class for an expanded clone.

D: TRBD1; V: TRBV3-1/TRBV3-2; J: TRBJ2-2; size: .; CDR3: CASSPGTGGRTGELFF; DNA: TGTGCCAGCAGCCCCGGGACAGGGGGTCGGACCGGGGAGCTGTTTTTT
D: .; V: TRBV27; J: TRBJ2-7; size: .; CDR3: CASWTAPYEQYF; DNA: TGTGCCAGTTGGACAGCCCCCTACGAGCAGTACTTC
D: TRBD1; V: TRBV29-1; J: TRBJ1-1; size: .; CDR3: CSVGGQLNTEAFF; DNA: TGCAGCGTGGGGGGACAGCTGAACACTGAAGCTTTCTTT
D: .; V: TRBV7-9; J: TRBJ2-7; size: .; CDR3: CASSLAWQGDEQYF; DNA: TGTGCCAGCAGCTTAGCATGGCAGGGCGACGAGCAGTACTTC
D: TRBD2; V: TRBV6-1; J: TRBJ2-2; size: .; CDR3: CASSERVAGNTGELFF; DNA: TGTGCCAGCAGTGAAAGGGTAGCGGGGAACACCGGGGAGCTGTTTTTT
D: TRBD1; V: TRBV4-1; J: TRBJ1-6; size: .; CDR3: CASSQGLTGYSPLHF; DNA: TGCGCCAGCAGCCAGGGCTTGACAGGGTATTCACCCCTCCACTTT
D: TRBD1; V: TRBV5-8; J: TRBJ2-6; size: .; CDR3: CASSIDRAGANVLTF; DNA: TGTGCCAGCAGCATTGACAGGGCCGGGGCCAACGTCCTGACTTTC
D: TRBD2; V: TRBV10-3; J: TRBJ2-2; size: .; CDR3: CAIGSGTSGSGELFF; DNA: TGTGCCATCGGGAGTGGGACTAGCGGTTCCGGGGAGCTGTTTTTT
D: .; V: TRBV2; J: TRBJ2-3; size: few; CDR3: CASSDSRADTQYF; DNA: TGTGCCAGCAGCGATTCCAGGGCAGATACGCAGTATTTT
D: TRBD1; V: TRBV28; J: TRBJ1-2; size: few; CDR3: CASRRTGGDYGYTF; DNA: TGTGCCAGCAGGAGGACAGGGGGCGACTATGGCTACACCTTC
D: .; V: TRBV28; J: TRBJ1-1; size: .; CDR3: CASSLDRNTEAFF; DNA: TGTGCCAGCAGTTTAGACAGGAACACTGAAGCTTTCTTT
D: TRBD2; V: TRBV15; J: TRBJ2-7; size: .; CDR3: CATSRERKVAGSHEQYF; DNA: TGTGCCACCAGCAGAGAGAGGAAGGTAGCGGGGTCCCACGAGCAGTACTTC
D: .; V: TRBV2; J: TRBJ1-1; size: once; CDR3: CASRGGGNEAFF; DNA: TGTGCCAGCAGGGGGGGTGGCAATGAAGCTTTCTTT
D: TRBD1; V: TRBV5-4; J: TRBJ2-5; size: .; CDR3: CASSGARGQGETQYF; DNA: TGTGCCAGCAGCGGAGCCAGGGGGCAGGGAGAGACCCAGTACTTC
D: .; V: TRBV18; J: TRBJ1-4; size: .; CDR3: CASSPIEREKLFF; DNA: TGTGCCAGCTCACCAATTGAGCGAGAAAAACTGTTTTTT
D: .; V: TRBV19; J: TRBJ1-5; size: .; CDR3: CASSLGAVQPQHF; DNA: TGTGCCAGTAGTTTAGGGGCCGTTCAGCCCCAGCATTTT
D: .; V: TRBV7-2; J: TRBJ2-1; size: .; CDR3: CASSARTNEQFF; DNA: TGTGCCAGCAGCGCACGGACTAATGAGCAGTTCTTC
D: .; V: TRBV29-1; J: TRBJ1-1; size: .; CDR3: CSVDVAGVRTEAFF; DNA: TGCAGCGTTGACGTGGCAGGGGTGCGTACTGAAGCTTTCTTT
D: TRBD1; V: TRBV5-1; J: TRBJ1-2; size: .; CDR3: CASSPDRGSGYTF; DNA: TGCGCCAGCAGCCCGGACAGGGGCAGTGGCTACACCTTC
D: TRBD1; V: TRBV5-1; J: TRBJ1-5; size: .; CDR3: CASSPGTGRNQPQHF; DNA: TGCGCCAGCAGCCCCGGGACAGGGAGGAATCAGCCCCAGCATTTT
D: .; V: TRBV5-8; J: TRBJ2-5; size: .; CDR3: CASSLEGRVVVETQYF; DNA: TGTGCCAGCAGCTTGGAGGGCAGGGTTGTGGTGGAGACCCAGTACTTC
D: .; V: TRBV15; J: TRBJ2-5; size: .; CDR3: CATSSQRLKETQYF; DNA: TGTGCCACCAGCAGCCAGCGGCTCAAAGAGACCCAGTACTTC
D: .; V: TRBV24-1; J: TRBJ2-1; size: .; CDR3: CATSGVGDIAEQFF; DNA: TGTGCCACCAGTGGGGTCGGGGACATAGCCGAGCAGTTCTTC
D: .; V: TRBV18; J: TRBJ1-1; size: .; CDR3: CASSQGLNTEAFF; DNA: TGTGCCAGCTCACAGGGGTTGAACACTGAAGCTTTCTTT
D: TRBD1; V: TRBV11-2; J: TRBJ1-1; size: few; CDR3: CASSFQGQGTEAFF; DNA: TGTGCCAGCAGCTTCCAGGGACAGGGGACTGAAGCTTTCTTT
D: TRBD1; V: TRBV14; J: TRBJ1-1; size: .; CDR3: CASSLQGPPEAFF; DNA: TGTGCCAGCAGCCTACAGGGGCCCCCTGAAGCTTTCTTT
D: TRBD2; V: TRBV10-1; J: TRBJ2-3; size: .; CDR3: CASSNLSGGGEQGTDTQYF; DNA: TGCGCCAGCAGTAACTTGTCGGGCGGGGGGGAACAGGGCACAGATACGCAGTATTTT
D: TRBD1; V: TRBV19; J: TRBJ2-6; size: .; CDR3: CASKRTGGAGANVLTF; DNA: TGTGCCAGTAAGAGGACAGGGGGCGCTGGGGCCAACGTCCTGACTTTC
D: .; V: TRBV6-5; J: TRBJ2-6; size: .; CDR3: CASSTRVAGANVLTF; DNA: TGTGCCAGCAGTACCCGGGTGGCTGGGGCCAACGTCCTGACTTTC
D: .; V: TRBV11-1; J: TRBJ1-6; size: .; CDR3: CASSLDSLYNSPLHF; DNA: TGTGCCAGCAGCTTGGACAGTTTATATAATTCACCCCTCCACTTT
D: TRBD1; V: TRBV5-1; J: TRBJ1-2; size: few; CDR3: CASSLDTPFRDRANYGYTF; DNA: TGCGCCAGCAGCTTGGACACCCCTTTCCGGGACAGGGCTAACTATGGCTACACCTTC
D: .; V: TRBV24-1; J: TRBJ2-1; size: once; CDR3: CAAGGRFSYNEQFF; DNA: TGTGCCGCCGGGGGAAGGTTCAGCTACAATGAGCAGTTCTTC
D: .; V: TRBV14; J: TRBJ2-5; size: .; CDR3: CASSQGLQETQYF; DNA: TGTGCCAGCAGCCAAGGACTACAAGAGACCCAGTACTTC
D: TRBD1; V: TRBV11-2; J: TRBJ1-2; size: .; CDR3: CASTPQGALGYTF; DNA: TGTGCCAGCACCCCTCAGGGGGCGCTTGGCTACACCTTC
D: .; V: TRBV5-1; J: TRBJ1-1; size: .; CDR3: CASSTGQNTEAFF; DNA: TGCGCCAGCAGCACAGGACAGAACACTGAAGCTTTCTTT
D: .; V: TRBV4-3; J: TRBJ1-4; size: .; CDR3: CASSQGQAHEKLFF; DNA: TGCGCCAGCAGCCAAGGACAGGCCCATGAAAAACTGTTTTTT
D: .; V: TRBV6-2/TRBV6-3; J: TRBJ2-1; size: .; CDR3: CASSYSFGLGSEQFF; DNA: TGTGCCAGCAGTTACTCATTCGGCTTGGGCAGTGAGCAGTTCTTC
D: .; V: TRBV9; J: TRBJ1-2; size: .; CDR3: CASSVALGAPSNYGYTF; DNA: TGTGCCAGCAGCGTAGCTTTAGGGGCTCCCTCTAACTATGGCTACACCTTC
D: .; V: TRBV28; J: TRBJ1-2; size: few; CDR3: CASSLRRNGGYTF; DNA: TGTGCCAGCAGTCTCCGTAGGAACGGGGGCTACACCTTC
D: TRBD1; V: TRBV18; J: TRBJ1-1; size: .; CDR3: CASSPQTGAEAFF; DNA: TGTGCCAGCTCACCCCAAACAGGGGCTGAAGCTTTCTTT
D: .; V: TRBV5-5; J: TRBJ2-3; size: .; CDR3: CASSVSYSASTDTQYF; DNA: TGTGCCAGCAGCGTGAGCTATAGCGCATCCACAGATACGCAGTATTTT
D: .; V: TRBV25-1; J: TRBJ2-3; size: .; CDR3: CASSVGGGTRTDTQYF; DNA: TGTGCCAGCAGTGTAGGCGGAGGGACTCGCACAGATACGCAGTATTTT
D: TRBD1; V: TRBV28; J: TRBJ1-4; size: .; CDR3: CASSQPKGTGNEKLFF; DNA: TGTGCCAGCAGCCAACCAAAGGGGACAGGGAATGAAAAACTGTTTTTT
D: .; V: TRBV5-5; J: TRBJ1-5; size: .; CDR3: CASSLAGGLGQPQHF; DNA: TGTGCCAGCAGCTTGGCCGGCGGGTTAGGTCAGCCCCAGCATTTT
D: TRBD1; V: TRBV18; J: TRBJ2-7; size: .; CDR3: CASSHGTDRSYEQYF; DNA: TGTGCCAGCTCGCACGGGACAGATAGATCCTACGAGCAGTACTTC
D: .; V: TRBV19; J: TRBJ2-5; size: .; CDR3: CASSIAGGSQETQYF; DNA: TGTGCCAGTAGTATAGCGGGGGGCAGCCAAGAGACCCAGTACTTC
D: TRBD2; V: TRBV3-1/TRBV3-2; J: TRBJ2-5; size: .; CDR3: CASGREGPKETQYF; DNA: TGTGCCAGCGGGAGGGAAGGACCGAAAGAGACCCAGTACTTC
D: .; V: TRBV4-1; J: TRBJ1-2; size: .; CDR3: CASSQGAGAADYGYTF; DNA: TGCGCCAGCAGCCAAGGTGCGGGGGCGGCGGACTATGGCTACACCTTC
D: .; V: TRBV18; J: TRBJ2-2; size: .; CDR3: CASSPPGVANTGELFF; DNA: TGTGCCAGCTCACCCCCGGGGGTTGCGAACACCGGGGAGCTGTTTTTT
D: .; V: TRBV6-5; J: TRBJ1-2; size: .; CDR3: CASSTGANYGYTF; DNA: TGTGCCAGCAGTACAGGAGCTAACTATGGCTACACCTTC
D: .; V: TRBV2; J: TRBJ1-1; size: .; CDR3: CASSIRATEAFF; DNA: TGTGCCAGCAGTATCAGGGCCACTGAAGCTTTCTTT
D: .; V: TRBV30; J: TRBJ1-2; size: .; CDR3: CAWSRASYGYTF; DNA: TGTGCCTGGAGTCGCGCAAGCTATGGCTACACCTTC
D: .; V: TRBV7-8; J: TRBJ2-7; size: .; CDR3: CASSLDSFTYEQYF; DNA: TGTGCCAGCAGCTTGGACAGTTTTACCTACGAGCAGTACTTC
D: TRBD1; V: TRBV6-1; J: TRBJ1-6; size: few; CDR3: CASSELSRTGYNSPLHF; DNA: TGTGCCAGCAGTGAACTGAGCCGGACAGGGTATAATTCACCCCTCCACTTT
D: .; V: TRBV2; J: TRBJ2-2; size: .; CDR3: CASSGTSSRGGELFF; DNA: TGTGCCAGCAGTGGGACCTCCTCCCGGGGCGGGGAGCTGTTTTTT
D: TRBD1; V: TRBV7-2; J: TRBJ2-1; size: .; CDR3: CASTRDRGSYEQFF; DNA: TGTGCCAGCACCCGGGACAGGGGGTCGTATGAGCAGTTCTTC